This TCR beta chain was recorded in a study of blood T cells in healthy people across ages. A second roughly 6 to 11 cycle PCR used barcoded and J-beta primers. TCRdb ran MiXCR on the 5' RACE reads and lists one entry per CDR3 protein. The sample lists some 900,000 distinct CDR3 sequences; roughly 50% were seen once. A word on this clonotype: Its target is not known.

Russia was home to the donors, healthy Caucasian individuals aged roughly 6 to 100. From germline, CDR1 is MDHEN and CDR2 SYDVKM. The CDR3 is 15 amino acids. Trimming stripped 8 bases from V and 3 bases from J, with 16 bases between. Findings and limits, study-wide: A strong correlation was found between TCR beta diversity and the percentage of naive T cells.

The chain couples TRBV28 to TRBJ2-2, with D possibly TRBD1 on 6 matching bases. The TCR sequence derives from a man aged 25 to 40 in good health. Sequencing was performed on blood. This CDR3 reads CASSVYRAYTGELFF. In nucleotides, the CDR3 is TGTGCCAGCTCAGTTTACAGGGCCTACACCGGGGAGCTGTTTTTT. The complete variable domain, with remaining parts taken from reference TRBV28 and TRBJ2-2, reads DVKVTQSSRYLVKRTGEKVFLECVQDMDHENMFWYRQDPGLGLRLIYFSYDVKMKEKGDIPEGYSVSREKKERFSLILESASTNQTSMYLCASSVYRAYTGELFFGEGSRLTVL.